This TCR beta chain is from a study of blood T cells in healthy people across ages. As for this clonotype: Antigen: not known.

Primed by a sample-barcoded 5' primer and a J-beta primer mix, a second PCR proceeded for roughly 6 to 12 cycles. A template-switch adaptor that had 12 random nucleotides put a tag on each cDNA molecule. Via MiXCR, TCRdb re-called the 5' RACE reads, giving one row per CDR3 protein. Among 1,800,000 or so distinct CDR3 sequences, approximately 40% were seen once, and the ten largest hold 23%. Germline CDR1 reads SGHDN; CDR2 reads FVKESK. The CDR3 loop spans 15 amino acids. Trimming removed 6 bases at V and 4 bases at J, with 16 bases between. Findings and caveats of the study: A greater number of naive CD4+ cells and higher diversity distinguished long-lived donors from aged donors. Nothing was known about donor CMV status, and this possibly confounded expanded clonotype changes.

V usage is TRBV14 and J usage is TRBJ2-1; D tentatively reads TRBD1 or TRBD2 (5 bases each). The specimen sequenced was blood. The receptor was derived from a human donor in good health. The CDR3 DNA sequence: TGTGCCAGCAGTCATCTGGGTGGGGGATACAATGAGCAGTTCTTC. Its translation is CASSHLGGGYNEQFF. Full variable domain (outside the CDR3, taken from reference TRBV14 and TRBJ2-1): EAGVTQFPSHSVIEKGQTVTLRCDPISGHDNLYWYRRVMGKEIKFLLHFVKESKQDESGMPNNRFLAERTGGTYSTLKVQPAELEDSGVYFCASSHLGGGYNEQFFGPGTRLTVL.